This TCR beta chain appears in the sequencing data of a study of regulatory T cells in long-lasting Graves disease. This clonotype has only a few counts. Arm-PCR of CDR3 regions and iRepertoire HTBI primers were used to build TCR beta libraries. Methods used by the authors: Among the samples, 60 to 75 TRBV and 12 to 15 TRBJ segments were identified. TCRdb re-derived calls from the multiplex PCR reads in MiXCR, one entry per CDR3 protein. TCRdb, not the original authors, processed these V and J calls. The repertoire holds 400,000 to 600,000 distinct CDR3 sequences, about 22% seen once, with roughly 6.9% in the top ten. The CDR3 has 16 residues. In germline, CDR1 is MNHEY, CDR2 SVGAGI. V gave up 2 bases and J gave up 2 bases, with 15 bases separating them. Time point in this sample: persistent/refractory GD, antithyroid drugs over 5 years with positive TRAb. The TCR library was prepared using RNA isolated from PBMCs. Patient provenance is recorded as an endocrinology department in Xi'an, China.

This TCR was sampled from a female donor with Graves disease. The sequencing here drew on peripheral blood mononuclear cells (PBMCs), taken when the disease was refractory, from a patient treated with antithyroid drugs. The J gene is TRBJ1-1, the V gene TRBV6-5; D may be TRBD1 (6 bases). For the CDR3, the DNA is TGTGCCAGCAGTTACAGCTTCGACAGGACTAACACTGAAGCTTTCTTT. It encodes CASSYSFDRTNTEAFF.